The T cell receptor (beta chain) described here comes from a study of blood T cell repertoires in COVID-19. In the study overall: Sources were T cells, B-cell-depleted T cells, or PBMCs; the material itself was cDNA or gDNA.

In the study's own analysis: Researchers report that nucleated cell counts were estimated from reference gene primer amplification. Clones were sequenced by immunoSEQ multiplex PCR, and TCRdb holds only the in-frame ones, with some missing. The V and J calls and clone size are taken from that table; D and trimming were inferred from the DNA. The sample yields around 220,000 clones, around 85% seen once. Trimming cost V 6 bases and J 0 bases, with 17 bases left between them. Germline V gene lookup returns CDR1 MDHEN and CDR2 SYDVKM. The CDR3 runs to 17 residues. The clonotype originates from a woman in her thirties or forties with active or convalescent COVID-19. The sequenced sample was peripheral blood. The genes are TRBV28 and TRBJ1-4; TRBD1 might be the D (6 bases). The CDR3 DNA sequence: TGTGCCAGCAGCCAAGGGGGGGGGCCTGCAACTAATGAAAAACTGTTTTTT. It encodes CASSQGGGPATNEKLFF.